The clone carrying this T cell receptor beta chain was recorded at least ten times. What it recognizes is unknown. These data belong to a study of response to subunit inactivated influenza vaccine. Overall study results and limits: Authors suggested each seasonal flu vaccination may recruit only limited numbers of new T cells.

TCRdb reprocessed the RT-PCR reads with MiXCR, giving one entry per CDR3 protein. The profile covers a few hundred thousand distinct CDR3 sequences, with 14% appearing a single time and around 10% taken by the ten largest. J gave up 5 bases and V 2 bases, and 25 bases lay outside the gene matches. Germline-derived CDR1 and CDR2 are WSHSY and SAAADI. This CDR3 has 21 amino acids. The starting material was PBMCs from blood, obtained 11 to 12 days after vaccination. This receptor was taken from a man aged 45-65 years who received an inactivated influenza vaccine. The chain is built from TRBV10-2 and TRBJ2-3; 7 bases line up with TRBD1. Written as DNA, the CDR3 is TGCGCCAGCAGTGAGCTCACGACAGGGTCGTTATGGGGGATCGTTCAAGATACGCAGTATTTT. Translation: CASSELTTGSLWGIVQDTQYF.